This TCR beta chain was identified during a study of Ad26.COV2.S vaccination and SARS-CoV-2 variants. For the study at large: Each vaccinee took Ad26.COV2.S intramuscularly, once or twice 56 days apart. Whole-study findings and limits: Recipients of either vaccine or placebo displayed similar breadth of non-spike TCRs.

This sample's treatment: roughly 19 received Ad26.COV2.S at low or high dose, single or two shots; 5 received placebo; per-sample allocation not given. After the first vaccine or placebo injection, samples were drawn on day 63. Expression of Wuhan-strain SARS-CoV-2 spike came from the Ad26 vector that formed the vaccine. V was pared by 10 bases and J by 4 bases, with 6 bases of the junction left unmatched. The length of the CDR3 is 13 residues. From germline, CDR1 is MDHEN and CDR2 SYDVKM. Assay: immunoSEQ multiplex PCR; the TCRdb copy retains only in-frame clones and omits some. The sample holds 300,000 to 350,000 clones, roughly 90% seen once. Of note for this clone: Its antigen is not identified.

The sequence was obtained from a person between 18 and 65 years old who received the Ad26.COV2.S COVID-19 vaccine or a placebo. The sequenced sample was peripheral blood, obtained in a trial of Ad26.COV2.S vaccine versus placebo. The rearrangement uses TRBV28 and TRBJ1-1; 10 nucleotides match TRBD1. The CDR3 protein is CATRRDRGTEAFF. The CDR3 nucleotides read TGTGCCACCAGACGGGACAGGGGCACTGAAGCTTTCTTT.